These 20 T cell receptor beta chains were all obtained from the same sample, sequenced in a study of glioma-infiltrating T cells after dendritic cell vaccination listed by TCRdb under 2016. Library prep was done by the immunoSEQ multiplex PCR assay. Sourced from immuneACCESS, this table was stored by TCRdb with only in-frame sequences that have V and J called. A share of the clones is absent; for the studies checked, an unresolved V gene accounts for under half, and the remainder has no known explanation. Here the sample has 20,000 or so clones; approximately 79% occur a single time. Jointly, the top ten make up around 36% of the sample. This material consisted of blood, taken before dendritic cell vaccination. Receptor source: a human donor with glioblastoma.

The chain recombines TRBV11-2 with TRBJ2-7; D perhaps matches TRBD1 (6 bases). This CDR3 is 12 amino acids long. Germline-derived CDR1 and CDR2 are SGHAT and FQNNGV. The V end lost 9 bases, the J end lost 3 bases, and 12 bases lay between the germline ends. The CDR3, as DNA: TGTGCCAGTCAGCAAGGGGGCTACGAGCAGTACTTC. This sequence encodes CASQQGGYEQYF.

V is TRBV7-2 and J is TRBJ2-5; TRBD2 matches at 9 bases. Germline V gene lookup returns CDR1 SGHTA and CDR2 FQGNSA. The J segment lost 7 bases and the V segment lost 5 bases, leaving 14 bases of the junction unmatched. The CDR3 runs to 16 residues. This CDR3 reads CASSQAGGNGRGTQYF. The CDR3 region has the DNA TGTGCCAGCAGCCAAGCGGGAGGCAATGGGCGAGGGACCCAGTACTTC.

The chain has TRBV7-2 and TRBJ2-7, with 7 nucleotides matching TRBD2. This CDR3 spans 14 amino acids. Germline V gene sequence: CDR1 SGHTA, CDR2 FQGNSA. The ends lost 3 bases at V and 1 base at J; junction bases unmatched: 3. As DNA, the CDR3 is TGTGCCAGCAGCTTCATCGGGGGGTCCTACGAGCAGTACTTC. Residues: CASSFIGGSYEQYF.

This clone was detected a few times. This chain uses TRBV27 with TRBJ1-2, with a weak D call TRBD1 (6 bases). In germline, CDR1 is MNHEY, CDR2 SMNVEV (reference sequence). The CDR3 length is 13 residues. V lost 4 bases to trimming and J lost 8 bases, with 14 bases between them. The CDR3 loop is CASSSSGARGYTF. The CDR3 bases are TGTGCCAGCAGTTCCTCAGGGGCAAGGGGCTACACCTTC.

The genes are TRBV14 and TRBJ2-5; 11 nucleotides line up with TRBD2. TRBJ2-7 matches the DNA end more closely, so the J call is doubtful. The CDR3 length is 15 residues. Germline V CDR1 and CDR2: SGHDN, FVKESK. The CDR3 DNA follows: TGTGCCAGCAGCCCTGATAGCGGGAGGGCCAACGAGCAGTACTTC. Translation gives CASSPDSGRANEQYF.

The chain recombines TRBV13 with TRBJ1-1; D call uncertain. V was cut by 6 bases and J by 1 base, with 15 bases left in between. The CDR3 runs to 15 residues. Germline V gene data show CDR1 as PRHDT and CDR2 as FYEKMQ (reference sequence). The CDR3 here is CASSTVWEGNTEAFF. CDR3 DNA: TGTGCCAGCAGTACCGTCTGGGAGGGGAACACTGAAGCTTTCTTT.

This chain joins TRBV9 and TRBJ2-2; maybe TRBD2 (5 bases). Trimming pared 4 bases from V and 13 bases from J, leaving 14 bases between. Germline V gives CDR1 SGDLS, CDR2 YYNGEE. The CDR3 contains 12 residues. This CDR3 is CASSLGLVGLFF. CDR3 nucleotides: TGTGCCAGCAGCCTCGGACTCGTTGGGCTGTTTTTT.

The chain employs TRBV29-1 and TRBJ1-2, with 7 bases fitting TRBD1. Losses at the gene ends were 7 bases for V and 2 bases for J; bases not matched to a gene: 13. Germline CDR1 and CDR2: SQVTM and ANQGSEA. The CDR3 is 15 amino acids. The chain's CDR3 is CSADEGATVNYGYTF. CDR3 in DNA: TGCAGCGCCGATGAGGGGGCAACAGTCAACTATGGCTACACCTTC.

V gene TRBV7-6 combines with J gene TRBJ2-2, with a tentative D call TRBD2 (5 bases). Germline V lookup: CDR1 SGHVS, CDR2 FNYEAQ. The CDR3 is 13 amino acids. V was pared by 6 bases and J by 2 bases, with 7 bases between. The CDR3 DNA sequence: TGTGCCAGCAGAAGCGGCAACACCGGGGAGCTGTTTTTT. Translation: CASRSGNTGELFF.

The J gene is TRBJ2-1, the V gene TRBV10-1; D is perhaps TRBD2 (5 bases). This CDR3 contains 17 residues. Trimming removed 3 bases at V and 0 bases at J, with 15 bases between. Germline V gives CDR1 WNHNN, CDR2 SYGVQD (reference sequence). The CDR3 DNA reads as TGCGCCAGCAGTGAAAGGCCTAGCCGATGCTCCTACAATGAGCAGTTCTTC. Residues: CASSERPSRCSYNEQFF.

As to this clone: This sample also contains other DNA sequences that code for the same CDR3. The rearrangement links TRBV7-2 to TRBJ1-1; D remains unclear. V lost 5 bases to trimming and J lost 3 bases, with 10 bases between them. The CDR3 sequence is 13 residues long. From germline, CDR1 is SGHTA and CDR2 FQGNSA. For the CDR3, the DNA is TGTGCCAGCAGCCCCAATACAGACACTGAAGCTTTCTTT. Translated: CASSPNTDTEAFF.

This clone was seen a few times. The chain employs TRBV30 and TRBJ2-1; 7 bases are a match to TRBD2. Germline CDR1 reads GTSNPN; CDR2 reads SVGIG (reference sequence). The ends lost 0 bases at V and 6 bases at J; junction bases unmatched: 5. The CDR3 is 14 residues long. CDR3 nucleotides: TGTGCCTGGAGTGTACTACCGGGAGGCAATGAGCAGTTCTTC. This translates into CAWSVLPGGNEQFF. Using reference TRBV30 and TRBJ2-1 for the parts outside the CDR3, the full variable domain is SQTIHQWPATLVQPVGSPLSLECTVEGTSNPNLYWYRQAAGRGLQLLFYSVGIGQISSEVPQNLSASRPQDRQFILSSKKLLLSDSGFYLCAWSVLPGGNEQFFGPGTRLTVL.

This clone was counted between two and nine times. The chain employs TRBV7-3 and TRBJ2-1; 11 bases agree with TRBD2. V lost 5 bases to trimming and J lost 7 bases; unmatched junction nucleotides: 7. This CDR3 is 15 amino acids long. Germline-derived CDR1 and CDR2 are SGHTA and FQGTGA. The CDR3 protein is CASSPERTSGNEQFF. CDR3 DNA: TGTGCCAGCAGCCCAGAAAGGACTAGCGGGAATGAGCAGTTCTTC.

This chain uses TRBV18 with TRBJ2-7; D may be TRBD1 (5 bases). Germline values: CDR1 KGHSH, CDR2 LQKENI. V was clipped by 5 bases and J by 2 bases, with 16 bases between them. The CDR3 is 15 amino acids. CDR3 region: CASSRAQTGAYEQYF. The DNA of the CDR3 is TGTGCCAGCTCAAGGGCTCAAACAGGCGCCTACGAGCAGTACTTC.

The chain employs TRBV5-4 and TRBJ2-3; TRBD2 matches at 9 bases. CDR1 and CDR2 from the germline V gene are SGHNT and YYREEE (reference sequence). This CDR3 has 16 amino acids. The V segment lost 2 bases and the J segment 2 bases; nucleotides outside the gene matches: 6. CDR3 in amino acids: CASSFPREGPTDTQYF. In nucleotides, the CDR3 is TGTGCCAGCAGCTTCCCGCGGGAGGGCCCCACAGATACGCAGTATTTT.

This chain joins TRBV27 and TRBJ2-2; no definite D call. This CDR3 comprises 18 residues. V was clipped by 0 bases and J by 3 bases, with 17 bases between them. In germline, CDR1 is MNHEY, CDR2 SMNVEV (reference sequence). CDR3 protein: CASSLSPGIHPDTGELFF. The CDR3 DNA reads as TGTGCCAGCAGTTTATCGCCAGGAATACATCCTGACACCGGGGAGCTGTTTTTT.

The chain links TRBV7-8 to TRBJ2-1, with D possibly being TRBD2 (5 bases). From germline, CDR1 is SGHVS and CDR2 FQNEAQ. This CDR3 comprises 15 residues. Between the trimmed V and J ends, which lost 0 bases and 1 base, there was a span of 7 bases. In DNA form, the CDR3 reads TGTGCCAGCAGCTTAGCGGGAGTGTCCTACAATGAGCAGTTCTTC. As protein: CASSLAGVSYNEQFF.

V is TRBV10-3 and J is TRBJ2-2; TRBD1 might be the D (6 bases). CDR3 length equals 14 residues. The germline gives CDR1 ENHRY, CDR2 SYGVKD. With 1 base removed from V and 3 bases from J, the gap between germline ends came to 6 bases. CDR3 sequence reads: CAISEYRDTGELFF. The DNA for the CDR3 is TGTGCCATCAGTGAGTACAGGGACACCGGGGAGCTGTTTTTT.

The V and J genes are TRBV19 and TRBJ1-1; 9 nucleotides align to TRBD1. The V gene end was trimmed by 4 bases and the J gene end by 1 base; junction bases not matched to a gene: 10. Germline V gene lookup returns CDR1 LNHDA and CDR2 SQIVND (reference sequence). There are 17 residues in the CDR3. The CDR3 region is CASSTTGGGVTNTEAFF. The CDR3 region has the DNA TGTGCCAGTAGTACGACAGGGGGTGGTGTTACGAACACTGAAGCTTTCTTT.

V gene TRBV5-4 combines with J gene TRBJ1-4; D is unresolved. The CDR3 totals 16 residues. The V end was cut by 4 bases, the J end by 5 bases, with 18 bases between. Germline loops: CDR1 SGHNT, CDR2 YYREEE (reference sequence). The CDR3 coding sequence is TGTGCCAGCAGCGTAACCTCAGGCCACCTAAATGAAAAACTGTTTTTT. This translates into CASSVTSGHLNEKLFF. The entire variable domain, with the rest obtained from reference TRBV5-4 and TRBJ1-4, is as follows: ETGVTQSPTHLIKTRGQQVTLRCSSQSGHNTVSWYQQALGQGPQFIFQYYREEENGRGNFPPRFSGLQFPNYSSELNVNALELDDSALYLCASSVTSGHLNEKLFFGSGTQLSVL.